Below, 21 T cell receptor beta chains from the same sample are listed, as sequenced in a study of cytomegalovirus exposure and HLA in healthy donors. The PCR was carried out with 60 Vbeta primers and 13 Jbeta primers. The assay was immunoSEQ multiplex PCR, and TCRdb's table has in-frame clones only and misses some. The data show tens of thousands of clones, more than 70% seen once. Material for sequencing was PBMCs. The receptors stem from a man aged 50 to 59 in good health and CMV-seropositive.

The CDR3 loop reads CASRTRDRVVYEQYF. DNA for the CDR3: TGTGCCAGCCGAACCCGGGACAGGGTAGTTTACGAGCAGTACTTC. The rearrangement joins TRBV6-4 to TRBJ2-5; 9 bases align to TRBD1. The J call may not be correct, given that the DNA end is closer to TRBJ2-7. The V gene's germline CDR1 is MRHNA and CDR2 SNTAGT. The CDR3 length is 15 residues.

This chain joins TRBV5-1 and TRBJ1-4; D might be TRBD1 (6 bases). V was pared by 4 bases and J by 4 bases, with 11 bases between. Germline CDR1 SGHRS, CDR2 YFSETQ. This CDR3 has 14 amino acids. The CDR3 reads CASSTRGDNEKLFF. The CDR3 DNA reads as TGCGCCAGCAGCACCAGGGGAGATAATGAAAAACTGTTTTTT.

J is TRBJ1-5 and V is TRBV6-4, with D unresolved. Germline V gene lookup returns CDR1 MRHNA and CDR2 SNTAGT. The length of the CDR3 is 15 residues. Trimming removed 3 bases at V and 9 bases at J, with 18 bases between. DNA for the CDR3: TGTGCCAGCAGTGAACATTCGGGTGCGATGAGGCCCCAGCATTTT. This codes for CASSEHSGAMRPQHF.

The chain joins TRBV25-1 to TRBJ2-2, with D hard to call. The V gene's germline CDR1 is MGHDK and CDR2 SYGVNS. The CDR3 spans 16 residues. The V end was cut by 0 bases, the J end by 1 base, with 9 bases between. The CDR3 here is CASSEYIPRNTGELFF. CDR3 in DNA: TGTGCCAGCAGTGAATATATTCCCAGGAACACCGGGGAGCTGTTTTTT.

V gene TRBV5-1 combines with J gene TRBJ2-7; TRBD2 matches at 8 bases. The CDR3 contains 19 residues. V dropped 0 bases and J dropped 0; count of bases not matched to a gene: 14. In germline, CDR1 is SGHRS, CDR2 YFSETQ. CDR3 sequence (DNA): TGCGCCAGCAGCTTGGCCGGGCTAGCGGGTGTCTCCAGCTCCTACGAGCAGTACTTC. The encoded protein is CASSLAGLAGVSSSYEQYF.

The genes are TRBV9 and TRBJ1-5, with D tentatively TRBD1 (5 bases). Germline assignment: CDR1 SGDLS and CDR2 YYNGEE. V was shortened by 4 bases and J by 6 bases, with 14 bases between the two germline ends. The CDR3 covers 14 residues. This CDR3 is CASSPGGGSQPQHF. CDR3 DNA sequence: TGTGCCAGCAGCCCCGGGGGAGGAAGTCAGCCCCAGCATTTT.

This chain links TRBV4-2 with TRBJ2-1; tentatively, D is TRBD2 (6 bases). Trimming shortened V by 3 bases and J by 6 bases, and 9 bases separated the two germline ends. This CDR3 has 13 residues. CDR1 and CDR2 from the germline V gene are LGHNA and YNFKEQ. In nucleotides, the CDR3 is TGTGCCAGCAGCCAGGACGGGAGCAATGAGCAGTTCTTC. Translated: CASSQDGSNEQFF.

The chain links TRBV29-1 to TRBJ2-5; 12 positions agree with TRBD2. Germline CDR1 and CDR2: SQVTM and ANQGSEA. After removal of 6 bases from V and 5 bases from J, the junction contained 7 bases not matched to a gene. There are 14 residues in the CDR3. The CDR3 DNA reads TGCAGCGTAGCTAGCGGGAGGGCCCGGGAGACCCAGTACTTC. This encodes CSVASGRARETQYF.

The sample holds a few counts of this clone. The chain uses TRBV28 and TRBJ2-3, with D possibly TRBD2 on 6 matching bases. CDR3 size: 21 residues. Germline V lookup: CDR1 MDHEN, CDR2 SYDVKM. Trimming took off 3 bases at V and 0 bases at J, with 28 bases between the two ends. CDR3 bases: TGTGCCAGCAGTTTCAGATTCCCTAATCCGCTCGGGAGTCCTAGCACAGATACGCAGTATTTT. Its protein is CASSFRFPNPLGSPSTDTQYF.

The rearrangement uses TRBV18 and TRBJ1-1, with D perhaps TRBD1 (5 bases). Germline assignment: CDR1 KGHSH and CDR2 LQKENI. Trimming removed 5 bases at V and 11 bases at J, with 18 bases between. This CDR3 has 13 residues. Written as DNA, the CDR3 is TGTGCCAGCTCATTAAATTCGGACAAGGGGGCTTTCTTT. Protein: CASSLNSDKGAFF.

This clone was detected only once. Written as DNA, the CDR3 is TGTGCCAGTAGGAGGAACAGGGGAATTACGTCGAACACCGGGGAGCTGTTTTTT. Protein: CASRRNRGITSNTGELFF. The V gene is TRBV19, the J gene TRBJ2-2; 7 nucleotides line up with TRBD1. CDR1 is LNHDA and CDR2 is SQIVND in the germline V gene (reference sequence). This CDR3 region has 18 residues. V was clipped by 6 bases and J by 0 bases; unmatched bases: 13.

CDR3 residues: CAWSVSVNTEAFF. The CDR3 coding sequence is TGTGCCTGGAGTGTATCAGTGAACACTGAAGCTTTCTTT. V usage is TRBV30 and J usage is TRBJ1-1; no clear D gene. The ends were cut back, 0 bases at V and 0 bases at J, with 5 bases in the middle. The CDR3 runs to 13 residues. Germline CDR1 and CDR2: GTSNPN and SVGIG (reference sequence). The variable domain in full, completed from reference TRBV30 and TRBJ1-1, reads SQTIHQWPATLVQPVGSPLSLECTVEGTSNPNLYWYRQAAGRGLQLLFYSVGIGQISSEVPQNLSASRPQDRQFILSSKKLLLSDSGFYLCAWSVSVNTEAFFGQGTRLTVV.

J is TRBJ2-7 and V is TRBV25-1; the D is unclear. The CDR3 totals 13 residues. Trimming took 2 bases from V and 4 from J, leaving 9 bases between them. CDR1 and CDR2 from the germline V gene are MGHDK and SYGVNS. CDR3 amino acids: CASSEEFPYEQYF. In nucleotides, the CDR3 is TGTGCCAGCAGTGAAGAGTTCCCTTACGAGCAGTACTTC.

Only one count was recorded for this clone. The chain joins TRBV7-6 to TRBJ2-3, with no clear D. The CDR3 loop spans 13 amino acids. Germline V gene sequence: CDR1 SGHVS, CDR2 FNYEAQ. V gave up 5 bases and J gave up 0 bases, with 6 bases separating them. CDR3 region: CASSPPSTDTQYF. Here the CDR3 DNA reads TGTGCCAGCAGCCCCCCAAGCACAGATACGCAGTATTTT.

This clone showed up just a few times. This rearrangement joins TRBV7-9 to TRBJ1-2; the match to TRBD1 covers 7 bases. Germline-derived CDR1 and CDR2 are SEHNR and FQNEAQ (reference sequence). The CDR3 loop spans 16 amino acids. V shed 3 bases and J 0 bases; nucleotides not matched to a gene: 7. The CDR3 DNA is TGTGCCAGCAGCTTCTACGAACAGGGGTCTAACTATGGCTACACCTTC. It encodes CASSFYEQGSNYGYTF.

The rearrangement uses TRBV27 and TRBJ2-3; D unclear. The germline CDR1 and CDR2 sequences are MNHEY and SMNVEV (reference sequence). Trimming removed 4 bases at V and 2 bases at J, with 19 bases between. The CDR3 loop spans 17 amino acids. The CDR3 reads CASSSILASLITDTQYF. In nucleotides, the CDR3 is TGTGCCAGCAGTTCGATATTGGCCTCCCTGATCACAGATACGCAGTATTTT.

Turning to this clone: Other DNA sequences of this sample code for an identical CDR3. The chain couples TRBV29-1 to TRBJ1-5; D not resolved. The V gene lost 4 bases and the J gene lost 0 bases, with 7 bases spanning the gap. The germline V gene has CDR1 SQVTM and CDR2 ANQGSEA. This CDR3 has 13 residues. The CDR3 DNA follows: TGCAGCGTTGGGGCCAATAGCAATCAGCCCCAGCATTTT. Protein: CSVGANSNQPQHF.

This clone appeared once. V and J are TRBV30 and TRBJ1-6, with TRBD1 identical over 8 bases. This CDR3 spans 16 amino acids. Trimming cost V 2 bases and J 0 bases; bases outside gene matches: 3. Germline V CDR1 and CDR2: GTSNPN, SVGIG (reference sequence). The CDR3 region is CAWSQGASSYNSPLHF. The CDR3, as DNA: TGTGCCTGGAGTCAGGGGGCCAGCTCCTATAATTCACCCCTCCACTTT.

This clone occurred a few times. The chain uses TRBV27 and TRBJ2-2, with D perhaps matching TRBD2 (6 bases). V was trimmed by 4 bases and J by 0 bases, leaving 12 bases between them. This CDR3 comprises 16 residues. Germline CDR1 reads MNHEY; CDR2 reads SMNVEV (reference sequence). For the CDR3, the DNA is TGTGCCAGCAGTTCCCCTAGCGATACGAACACCGGGGAGCTGTTTTTT. Residues: CASSSPSDTNTGELFF.

The J gene is TRBJ2-5, the V gene TRBV2; TRBD1 agrees at 7 bases. J was trimmed by 9 bases and V by 4 bases; bases with no gene match: 17. The CDR3 contains 16 residues. Germline-derived CDR1 and CDR2 are SNHLY and FYNNEI. The CDR3 region has the DNA TGTGCCAGCAGTGGGGAAGAGGGGGCGGCCTCCAGGGCCCAGTACTTC. This sequence encodes CASSGEEGAASRAQYF.

This chain joins TRBV7-8 and TRBJ2-7, with D possibly TRBD1 on 6 matching bases. CDR1 and CDR2 from the germline V gene are SGHVS and FQNEAQ. This CDR3 comprises 16 residues. Trimming left V 5 bases short and J 1 base short, with 18 bases between. CDR3 protein: CASSTLGTRQSYEQYF. The CDR3 coding sequence is TGTGCCAGCAGCACCCTTGGGACACGGCAGTCCTACGAGCAGTACTTC.